These 15 T cell receptor beta chains were all obtained from the same sample, sequenced in a study of cytomegalovirus exposure and HLA in healthy donors. PCR employed 60 Vbeta and 13 Jbeta primers. Generated by immunoSEQ multiplex PCR, the TCRdb table keeps only in-frame clones and is missing some. The sample yields approximately 120,000 clones, around 73% seen once. The sample comprised PBMCs. Receptors were obtained from a man aged 50 or older in good health and CMV-seronegative.

This chain connects TRBV6-1 to TRBJ1-6; possibly TRBD1 for D (5 bases). Germline assignment: CDR1 MNHNS and CDR2 SASEGT. This CDR3 region has 14 residues. V shed 3 bases and J shed 7 bases, with 10 bases lying between them. The CDR3 coding sequence is TGTGCCAGCAGTGACAGGGTAGGGAATTCACCCCTCCACTTT. It is translated as CASSDRVGNSPLHF.

The rearrangement uses TRBV6-5 and TRBJ2-1, with D possibly TRBD2 on 5 matching bases. The CDR3 extends over 11 amino acids. CDR1 is MNHEY, CDR2 SVGAGI, per germline. The ends were cut back, 3 bases at V and 9 bases at J, with 6 bases in the middle. For the CDR3, the DNA is TGTGCCAGCAGTTATGAGGGTGAGCAGTTCTTC. This sequence encodes CASSYEGEQFF.

This clone was seen only once. The rearrangement uses TRBV20-1 and TRBJ2-7, with D uncertain. Germline values: CDR1 DFQATT, CDR2 SNEGSKA (reference sequence). V lost 3 bases and J lost 6, with 9 bases in between. CDR3 length: 11 amino acids. Here the CDR3 reads CSARQSREQYF. The CDR3 region has the DNA TGCAGTGCTAGGCAGTCTCGCGAGCAGTACTTC.

This clone appeared a single time. This sequence joins TRBV5-4 and TRBJ1-2; maybe TRBD1 (5 bases). The V and J ends lost 0 bases and 3 bases respectively, with 18 bases between them. This CDR3 comprises 17 residues. CDR1 and CDR2 from the germline V gene are SGHNT and YYREEE (reference sequence). The CDR3, as DNA: TGTGCCAGCAGCTTGGTCGGGCGACAGCCGACCCACTATGGCTACACCTTC. Its translation: CASSLVGRQPTHYGYTF.

The sample holds one count of this clone. This CDR3 reads CASSTGSSYNEQYF. CDR3 in DNA: TGTGCCAGCAGTACAGGGTCCTCCTACAACGAGCAGTACTTC. This chain uses TRBV6-5 with TRBJ2-7; possibly TRBD1 for D (6 bases). From germline, CDR1 is MNHEY and CDR2 SVGAGI. Between the trimmed V and J ends, which lost 5 bases and 5 bases, there was a span of 16 bases. This CDR3 is 14 amino acids long.

The V and J genes are TRBV18 and TRBJ1-2, with D possibly matching TRBD1 (6 bases). The CDR3 loop spans 15 amino acids. Trimming left V 4 bases short and J 2 bases short, with 14 bases between. CDR1 KGHSH and CDR2 LQKENI come from the germline V gene. The CDR3 is CASSLLTRGNYGYTF. In nucleotides, the CDR3 is TGTGCCAGCTCACTATTAACCAGGGGAAACTATGGCTACACCTTC.

The chain uses TRBV6-1 and TRBJ2-3; TRBD1 matches 7 bases. The CDR3 length is 14 residues. The V segment lost 1 base and the J segment 4 bases; nucleotides outside the gene matches: 2. Germline-derived CDR1 and CDR2 are MNHNS and SASEGT. The CDR3 nucleotides are TGTGCCAGCAGTGAAGGAGGGGGCCCAGATACGCAGTATTTT. Amino acids: CASSEGGGPDTQYF.

The gene calls are TRBV15 and TRBJ1-3; 7 bases match TRBD1. Germline trimming cut 8 bases from V and 2 bases from J; bases unmatched to any gene: 6. CDR3 length equals 14 residues. CDR1 LNHNV and CDR2 YYDKDF come from the germline V gene (reference sequence). Written as DNA, the CDR3 is TGTGCCACCTCTATTACAGGGGCTGGAAACACCATATATTTT. Its protein product is CATSITGAGNTIYF.

This clone occurred a few times. The CDR3 nucleotides read TGTGCCAGCAGCCTAGCGGGAACCCCCACCGGGGAGCTGTTTTTT. As protein: CASSLAGTPTGELFF. The chain recombines TRBV11-2 with TRBJ2-2; TRBD2 matches 9 bases. CDR1 is SGHAT, CDR2 FQNNGV, per germline. The CDR3 covers 15 residues. After removal of 5 bases from V and 4 bases from J, the junction contained 5 bases not matched to a gene.

As regards this clone: Additional DNA sequences in this sample encode the identical CDR3. The gene calls are TRBV5-4 and TRBJ1-1; 9 bases fit TRBD1. The J segment lost 6 bases and the V segment lost 5 bases, leaving 14 bases of the junction unmatched. Germline V lookup: CDR1 SGHNT, CDR2 YYREEE (reference sequence). This CDR3 comprises 16 residues. The CDR3 reads CASSGRGQGPRAEAFF. The CDR3 DNA reads as TGTGCCAGCAGTGGGAGGGGACAGGGCCCGAGGGCTGAAGCTTTCTTT.

V is TRBV27 and J is TRBJ2-7; TRBD1 might be the D (6 bases). The CDR3 runs 13 residues. Deletions cut 8 bases from V and 6 bases from J, with 17 bases between. CDR1 MNHEY and CDR2 SMNVEV come from the germline V gene (reference sequence). This chain's CDR3 is CASFGLGAGEQYF. As DNA, the CDR3 is TGTGCCAGCTTCGGGCTGGGGGCGGGCGAGCAGTACTTC.

The chain is built from TRBV6-1 and TRBJ2-5; TRBD2 matches at 12 bases. The CDR3 has 14 amino acids. Germline V lookup: CDR1 MNHNS, CDR2 SASEGT. The junction had 6 bases not matched to a gene; V was cut back by 10 bases and J by 3 bases. The CDR3 nucleotides read TGTGCCACCCGACTAGCGGGAGTGAAAGAGACCCAGTACTTC. Residues: CATRLAGVKETQYF.

This clone was found a few times. This chain links TRBV4-3 with TRBJ2-1; TRBD2 aligns across 9 bases. The V segment lost 2 bases and the J segment 15 bases; nucleotides outside the gene matches: 8. Germline V gene lookup returns CDR1 LGHNA and CDR2 YSLEER. This CDR3 comprises 13 residues. CDR3 sequence: CASSQTTSGDTFF. The CDR3 DNA reads TGCGCCAGCAGCCAAACGACTAGCGGAGACACGTTCTTC.

This clone came up once. The chain employs TRBV6-5 and TRBJ1-1; 12 bases line up with TRBD1. This CDR3 spans 15 amino acids. Trimming removed 5 bases from V and 4 bases from J; junction bases left unmatched: 5. Germline lookup yields CDR1 MNHEY and CDR2 SVGAGI. In nucleotides, the CDR3 is TGTGCCAGCAGTAGGGACAGGGGGCCGGGCACTGAAGCTTTCTTT. This gives the protein CASSRDRGPGTEAFF.

The chain is built from TRBV2 and TRBJ2-3; a possible D gene is TRBD2 (7 bases). The CDR3 has 13 amino acids. Germline V gene lookup returns CDR1 SNHLY and CDR2 FYNNEI. Trimming removed 11 bases at V and 6 bases at J, with 18 bases between. The CDR3 DNA sequence: TGTGCCGGGGGGGCGGGGTGGACGGATACGCAGTATTTT. Its protein is CAGGAGWTDTQYF.